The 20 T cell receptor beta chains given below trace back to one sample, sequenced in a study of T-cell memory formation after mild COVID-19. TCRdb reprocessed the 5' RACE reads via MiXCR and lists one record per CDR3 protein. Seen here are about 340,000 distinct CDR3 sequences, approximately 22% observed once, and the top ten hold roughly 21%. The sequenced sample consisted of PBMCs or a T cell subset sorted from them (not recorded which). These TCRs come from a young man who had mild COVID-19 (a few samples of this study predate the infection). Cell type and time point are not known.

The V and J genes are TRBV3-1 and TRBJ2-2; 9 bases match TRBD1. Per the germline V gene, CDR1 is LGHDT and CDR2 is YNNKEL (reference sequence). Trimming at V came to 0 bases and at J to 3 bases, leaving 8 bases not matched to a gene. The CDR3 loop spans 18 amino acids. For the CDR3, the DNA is TGTGCCAGCAGCCAAGATAATACAGGACAGGGGTACACCGGGGAGCTGTTTTTT. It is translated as CASSQDNTGQGYTGELFF.

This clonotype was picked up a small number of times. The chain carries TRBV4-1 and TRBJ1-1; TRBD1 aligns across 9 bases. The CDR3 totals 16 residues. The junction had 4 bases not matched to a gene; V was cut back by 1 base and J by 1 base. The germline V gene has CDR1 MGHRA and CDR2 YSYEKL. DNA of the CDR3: TGCGCCAGCAGCCAAGCCGACAGGGGGTGGAACACTGAAGCTTTCTTT. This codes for CASSQADRGWNTEAFF.

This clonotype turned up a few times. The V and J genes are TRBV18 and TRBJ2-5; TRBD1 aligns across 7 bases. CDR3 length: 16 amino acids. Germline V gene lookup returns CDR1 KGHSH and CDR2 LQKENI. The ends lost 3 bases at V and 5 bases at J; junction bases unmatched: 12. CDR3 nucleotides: TGTGCCAGCTCACCGACGTTAAACAGGGGCTCGGAGACCCAGTACTTC. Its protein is CASSPTLNRGSETQYF. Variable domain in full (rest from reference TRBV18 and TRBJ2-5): NAGVMQNPRHLVRRRGQEARLRCSPMKGHSHVYWYRQLPEEGLKFMVYLQKENIIDESGMPKERFSAEFPKEGPSILRIQQVVRGDSAAYFCASSPTLNRGSETQYFGPGTRLLVL.

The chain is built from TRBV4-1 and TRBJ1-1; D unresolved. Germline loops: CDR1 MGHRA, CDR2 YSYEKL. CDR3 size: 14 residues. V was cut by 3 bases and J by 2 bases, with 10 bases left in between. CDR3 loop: CASSQGQANTEAFF. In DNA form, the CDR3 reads TGCGCCAGCAGCCAGGGTCAGGCAAACACTGAAGCTTTCTTT.

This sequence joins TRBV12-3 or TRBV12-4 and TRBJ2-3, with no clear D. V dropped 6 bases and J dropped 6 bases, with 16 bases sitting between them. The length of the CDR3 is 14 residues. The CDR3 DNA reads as TGTGCCAGCAGCTATGGGCAAGCAGGCGATACGCAGTATTTT. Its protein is CASSYGQAGDTQYF.

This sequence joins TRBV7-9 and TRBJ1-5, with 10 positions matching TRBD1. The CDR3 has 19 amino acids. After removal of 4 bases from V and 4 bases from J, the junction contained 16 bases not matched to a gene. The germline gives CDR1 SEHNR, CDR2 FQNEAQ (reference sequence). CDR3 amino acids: CASSSTQALPGQGNQPQHF. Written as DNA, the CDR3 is TGTGCCAGCAGCTCGACCCAGGCCCTCCCGGGACAGGGGAATCAGCCCCAGCATTTT.

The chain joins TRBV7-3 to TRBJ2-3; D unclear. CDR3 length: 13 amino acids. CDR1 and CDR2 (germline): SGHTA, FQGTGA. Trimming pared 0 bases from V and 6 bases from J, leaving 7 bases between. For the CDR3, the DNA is TGTGCCAGCAGCTTAACCTGGGCGGATACGCAGTATTTT. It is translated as CASSLTWADTQYF.

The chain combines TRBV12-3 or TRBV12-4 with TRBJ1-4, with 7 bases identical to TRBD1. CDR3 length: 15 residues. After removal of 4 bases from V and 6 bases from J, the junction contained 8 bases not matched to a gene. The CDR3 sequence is CASSSRQGPYEKLFF. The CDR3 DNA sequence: TGTGCCAGCAGTTCCCGACAGGGACCATATGAAAAACTGTTTTTT.

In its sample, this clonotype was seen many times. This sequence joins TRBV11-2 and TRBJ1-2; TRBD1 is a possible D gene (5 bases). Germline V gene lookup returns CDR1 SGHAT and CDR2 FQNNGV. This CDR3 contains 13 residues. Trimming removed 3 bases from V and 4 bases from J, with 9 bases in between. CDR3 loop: CASSFNRSYGYTF. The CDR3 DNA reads TGTGCCAGCAGCTTTAACAGGAGCTATGGCTACACCTTC.

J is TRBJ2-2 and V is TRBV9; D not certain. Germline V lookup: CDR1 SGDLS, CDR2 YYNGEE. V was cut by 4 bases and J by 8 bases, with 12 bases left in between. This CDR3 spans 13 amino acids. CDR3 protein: CASSSLSPGELFF. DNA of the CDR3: TGTGCCAGCAGCTCCCTCTCGCCAGGGGAGCTGTTTTTT.

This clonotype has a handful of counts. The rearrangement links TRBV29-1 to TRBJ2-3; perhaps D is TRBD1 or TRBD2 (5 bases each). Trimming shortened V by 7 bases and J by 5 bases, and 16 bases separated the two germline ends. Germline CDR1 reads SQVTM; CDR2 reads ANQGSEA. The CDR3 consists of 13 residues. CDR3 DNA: TGCAGCGAGGGGAGCGGTGTGGGAGATACGCAGTATTTT. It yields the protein CSEGSGVGDTQYF.

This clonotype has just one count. The CDR3 region has the DNA TGCAGCGTAGGGGACATTTTCCAAGGAGATACGCAGTATTTT. It is translated as CSVGDIFQGDTQYF. The genes are TRBV29-1 and TRBJ2-3, with D perhaps matching TRBD1 (6 bases). This CDR3 contains 14 residues. The V end lost 6 bases, the J end lost 5 bases, and 18 bases lay between the germline ends. Germline V gene data show CDR1 as SQVTM and CDR2 as ANQGSEA.

CDR3 DNA: TGTGCCAGCAGGCAGGCCTATAGCAATCAGCCCCAGCATTTT. It is translated as CASRQAYSNQPQHF. The genes are TRBV6-1 and TRBJ1-5; D is unclear. Germline CDR1 MNHNS, CDR2 SASEGT. Trimming cost V 6 bases and J 0 bases, with 9 bases left between them. There are 14 residues in the CDR3.

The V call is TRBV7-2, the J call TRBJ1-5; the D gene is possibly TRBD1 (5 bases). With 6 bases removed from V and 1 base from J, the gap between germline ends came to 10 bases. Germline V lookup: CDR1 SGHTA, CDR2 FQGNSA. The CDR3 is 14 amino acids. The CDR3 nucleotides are TGTGCCAGCAGACCGACAGCGAGCAATCAGCCCCAGCATTTT. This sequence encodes CASRPTASNQPQHF.

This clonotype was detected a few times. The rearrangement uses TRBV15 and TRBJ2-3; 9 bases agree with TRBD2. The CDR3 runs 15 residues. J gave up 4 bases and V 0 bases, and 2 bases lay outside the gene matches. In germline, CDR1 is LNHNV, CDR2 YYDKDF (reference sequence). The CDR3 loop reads CATSRDRLAADTQYF. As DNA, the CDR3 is TGTGCCACCAGCAGAGATCGACTAGCGGCAGATACGCAGTATTTT.

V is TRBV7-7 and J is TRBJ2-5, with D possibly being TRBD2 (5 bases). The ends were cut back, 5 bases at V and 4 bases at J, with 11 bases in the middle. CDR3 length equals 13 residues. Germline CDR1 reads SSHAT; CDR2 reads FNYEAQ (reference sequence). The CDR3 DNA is TGTGCCAGCAGCCCCCGAGGGCCAGAGACCCAGTACTTC. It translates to CASSPRGPETQYF.

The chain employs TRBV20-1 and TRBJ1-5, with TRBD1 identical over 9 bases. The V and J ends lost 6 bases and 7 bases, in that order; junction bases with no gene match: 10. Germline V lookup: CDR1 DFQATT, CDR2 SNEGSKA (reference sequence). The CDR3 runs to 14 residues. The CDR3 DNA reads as TGCAGTGCCCCGATAGTGGACAGGGGACAGCCCCAGCATTTT. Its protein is CSAPIVDRGQPQHF.

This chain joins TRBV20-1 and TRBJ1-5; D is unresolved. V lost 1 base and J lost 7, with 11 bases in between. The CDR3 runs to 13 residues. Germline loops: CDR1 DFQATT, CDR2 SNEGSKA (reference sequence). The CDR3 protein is CSARGYQRQPQHF. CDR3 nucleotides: TGCAGTGCTAGAGGCTATCAGCGGCAGCCCCAGCATTTT.

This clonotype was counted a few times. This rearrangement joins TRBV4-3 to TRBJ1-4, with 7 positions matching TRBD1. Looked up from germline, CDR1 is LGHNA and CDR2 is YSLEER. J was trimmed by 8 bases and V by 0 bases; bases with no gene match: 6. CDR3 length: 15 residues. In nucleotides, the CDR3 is TGCGCCAGCAGCCAAGAAGGGGGCTATCGAGAAAAACTGTTTTTT. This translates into CASSQEGGYREKLFF.

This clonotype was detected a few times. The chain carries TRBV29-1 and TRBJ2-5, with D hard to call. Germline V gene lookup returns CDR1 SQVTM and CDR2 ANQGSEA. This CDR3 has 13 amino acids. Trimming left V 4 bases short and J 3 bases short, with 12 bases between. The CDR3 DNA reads TGCAGCGTTGGACATACTCTAGAAGAGACCCAGTACTTC. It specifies CSVGHTLEETQYF.